Below, 4 T cell receptor beta chains from the same sample are listed, as sequenced in a study of T cell responses to AZD1222 COVID-19 vaccine. The protocol was immunoSEQ multiplex PCR, while the TCRdb copy is restricted to in-frame clones and leaves out a portion. The table lists some 150,000 clones, approximately 90% of them singletons. The sample in question was peripheral blood, obtained on day 0 of AZD1222 vaccination. All receptors derive from an adult in good health.

The rearrangement links TRBV5-6 to TRBJ1-4; no clear D gene. CDR1 SGHDT and CDR2 YYEEEE come from the germline V gene. The CDR3 contains 13 residues. The V gene lost 1 base and the J gene lost 14 bases, with 15 bases spanning the gap. For the CDR3, the DNA is TGTGCCAGCAGCTTGTGGGGAACGGGAGAGCTGTTTTTT. Translation gives CASSLWGTGELFF.

J is TRBJ2-1 and V is TRBV27, with 11 bases matching TRBD2. Germline CDR1 and CDR2: MNHEY and SMNVEV (reference sequence). V trimming: 2 bases; J trimming: 6 bases; junction bases outside the gene matches: 3. This CDR3 is 15 amino acids long. CDR3 in DNA: TGTGCCAGCAGTTTAAGTCTAGCGGGAGGCAATGAGCAGTTCTTC. Its translation: CASSLSLAGGNEQFF.

This clone was seen just once. The chain has TRBV19 and TRBJ1-1; D not resolved. V lost 3 bases to trimming and J lost 3 bases, with 14 bases between them. CDR3 size: 15 residues. Looked up from germline, CDR1 is LNHDA and CDR2 is SQIVND (reference sequence). CDR3: CASSIGQSSHTEAFF. In DNA form, the CDR3 reads TGTGCCAGTAGTATTGGGCAGTCGTCGCACACTGAAGCTTTCTTT.

This clone was counted a single time. This sequence joins TRBV6-5 and TRBJ1-1; D uncertain. This CDR3 is built from 14 residues. Trimming left V 0 bases short and J 1 base short, with 6 bases between. Germline lookup yields CDR1 MNHEY and CDR2 SVGAGI. CDR3 nucleotide sequence: TGTGCCAGCAGTTACTCCACACCGAACACTGAAGCTTTCTTT. Translated: CASSYSTPNTEAFF.